Below are 28 T cell receptor beta chains sequenced from a single sample in a study of response to subunit inactivated influenza vaccine. TCRdb reanalysed the RT-PCR reads using MiXCR and keeps one entry per CDR3 protein. The table lists 600,000 to 850,000 distinct CDR3 sequences, 11% to 15% of them singletons. The sample was PBMCs from blood, taken 14 days before vaccination. The source is a man in his fifties or sixties who received an inactivated influenza vaccine.

A few counts support this clonotype. The chain carries TRBV29-1 and TRBJ2-1; D not resolved. There are 11 residues in the CDR3. V was cut by 7 bases and J by 10 bases, with 14 bases left in between. From germline, CDR1 is SQVTM and CDR2 ANQGSEA. The CDR3 loop reads CSAGLGSEQFF. Written as DNA, the CDR3 is TGCAGCGCCGGGTTGGGGTCAGAGCAGTTCTTC.

This clonotype was observed many times. The V call is TRBV12-3 or TRBV12-4, the J call TRBJ1-1; TRBD1 is a possible D gene (5 bases). The V gene lost 5 bases and the J gene lost 5 bases, with 9 bases spanning the gap. This CDR3 has 12 residues. CDR3 in DNA: TGTGCCAGCAGTCCCAGGGAGACTGAAGCTTTCTTT. Its translation is CASSPRETEAFF.

The rearrangement uses TRBV20-1 and TRBJ2-3, with a possible D match to TRBD2 (5 bases). The CDR3 is 14 amino acids. V was shortened by 4 bases and J by 0 bases, with 11 bases between the two germline ends. Germline CDR1 reads DFQATT; CDR2 reads SNEGSKA (reference sequence). CDR3 sequence reads: CSATSRDSTDTQYF. The CDR3 DNA follows: TGCAGTGCTACCTCACGGGATAGCACAGATACGCAGTATTTT.

This clonotype came up many times. The rearrangement uses TRBV15 and TRBJ2-1; D possibly matches TRBD1 or TRBD2 (5 bases each). The ends were cut back, 0 bases at V and 0 bases at J, with 15 bases in the middle. CDR1 LNHNV and CDR2 YYDKDF come from the germline V gene (reference sequence). This CDR3 has 18 residues. The CDR3 DNA is TGTGCCACCAGCAGAGAGTTGTGGGGGTCCGGCTCCTACAATGAGCAGTTCTTC. It yields the protein CATSRELWGSGSYNEQFF.

This clonotype was found a few times. V is TRBV7-8 and J is TRBJ2-7; D remains unclear. V was pared by 5 bases and J by 4 bases, with 12 bases between. The CDR3 runs to 13 residues. CDR1 and CDR2 from the germline V gene are SGHVS and FQNEAQ. CDR3 region: CASSLSLQYEQYF. The DNA for the CDR3 is TGTGCCAGCAGCCTATCATTGCAGTACGAGCAGTACTTC.

The chain has TRBV2 and TRBJ2-5; 8 positions agree with TRBD1. Germline loops: CDR1 SNHLY, CDR2 FYNNEI. This CDR3 has 14 residues. V was clipped by 2 bases and J by 4 bases; unmatched bases: 3. CDR3 in DNA: TGTGCCAGCAGTGAACAGGGGGCGGGAGAGACCCAGTACTTC. This sequence encodes CASSEQGAGETQYF.

This chain links TRBV12-3 or TRBV12-4 with TRBJ2-3, with D possibly called TRBD1 or TRBD2 (6 bases each). V lost 6 bases to trimming and J lost 6 bases, with 25 bases between them. The CDR3 runs 17 residues. The CDR3 protein is CASSLPGAILGGDTQYF. The CDR3 nucleotides are TGTGCCAGCAGCCTCCCTGGGGCCATCCTAGGGGGGGATACGCAGTATTTT.

There are many counts of this clonotype. This chain joins TRBV29-1 and TRBJ2-2; weak D call: TRBD2 (5 bases). The CDR3 covers 13 residues. Germline loops: CDR1 SQVTM, CDR2 ANQGSEA. Trimming removed 6 bases from V and 2 bases from J, with 10 bases in between. The CDR3 region has the DNA TGCAGCGTGGCGGGTTCCAACACCGGGGAGCTGTTTTTT. Translating gives CSVAGSNTGELFF.

The chain recombines TRBV10-3 with TRBJ1-1, with D unclear. CDR1 is ENHRY, CDR2 SYGVKD, per germline. V lost 6 bases and J lost 1, with 12 bases in between. The CDR3 totals 14 residues. CDR3 sequence: CAIRRPYQNTEAFF. Written as DNA, the CDR3 is TGTGCCATCAGACGACCCTACCAGAACACTGAAGCTTTCTTT.

The V and J genes are TRBV12-3 or TRBV12-4 and TRBJ2-5; D might be TRBD1 (6 bases). The CDR3 has 14 amino acids. The V end was cut by 6 bases, the J end by 1 base, with 12 bases between. The chain's CDR3 is CASSRPTGQETQYF. CDR3 in DNA: TGTGCCAGCAGCCGGCCGACAGGCCAAGAGACCCAGTACTTC.

This chain's CDR3 is CSARVWETQYF. As DNA, the CDR3 is TGCAGTGCTAGAGTGTGGGAGACCCAGTACTTC. The chain links TRBV20-1 to TRBJ2-5; unclear D gene. This CDR3 has 11 residues. The V gene's germline CDR1 is DFQATT and CDR2 SNEGSKA (reference sequence). V was trimmed by 1 base and J by 5 bases, leaving 5 bases between them.

The CDR3 sequence: CASSLTSGVDTQYF. For the CDR3, the DNA is TGTGCCAGCAGTTTGACTAGCGGGGTTGATACGCAGTATTTT. The V call is TRBV28, the J call TRBJ2-3; TRBD2 matches 11 bases. Germline CDR1 reads MDHEN; CDR2 reads SYDVKM. The CDR3 covers 14 residues. V shed 3 bases, J shed 6 bases, and the junction held 2 bases outside the gene matches.

V is TRBV20-1 and J is TRBJ2-2; a possible D gene is TRBD2 (7 bases). V lost 0 bases and J 5 bases, leaving 13 bases between the germline ends. The CDR3 loop spans 15 amino acids. CDR1 and CDR2 from the germline V gene are DFQATT and SNEGSKA (reference sequence). The CDR3 bases are TGCAGTGCTAGAGATGGCGGGGGCCCGACCGGGGAGCTGTTTTTT. Translated, it gives CSARDGGGPTGELFF.

The chain is built from TRBV5-6 and TRBJ1-3; TRBD1 might be the D (6 bases). Germline CDR1 reads SGHDT; CDR2 reads YYEEEE. Trimming cost V 2 bases and J 6 bases, with 15 bases left between them. This CDR3 spans 15 amino acids. The CDR3 DNA is TGTGCCAGCAGCTTTACAGGGCGTGCTGCAAACACCATATATTTT. Residues: CASSFTGRAANTIYF.

The table lists this clonotype with a few counts. The chain has TRBV29-1 and TRBJ2-7; 7 bases line up with TRBD1. V shed 1 base, J shed 0 bases, and the junction held 3 bases outside the gene matches. CDR3 length: 14 residues. Germline CDR1 SQVTM, CDR2 ANQGSEA. CDR3 nucleotides: TGCAGCGTTGAAGGACAGGGAAGCTCCTACGAGCAGTACTTC. Its protein product is CSVEGQGSSYEQYF.

Only a few counts were recorded for this clonotype. The rearrangement joins TRBV6-1 to TRBJ2-2, with a possible D match to TRBD2 (6 bases). Between the trimmed V and J ends, which lost 6 bases and 2 bases, there was a span of 10 bases. The CDR3 contains 14 residues. CDR1 and CDR2 (germline): MNHNS, SASEGT. The CDR3 sequence: CASREGSNTGELFF. The CDR3 DNA sequence: TGTGCCAGCAGGGAGGGATCCAACACCGGGGAGCTGTTTTTT.

Only a few counts were recorded for this clonotype. This rearrangement joins TRBV11-2 to TRBJ2-1; D call uncertain. CDR1 and CDR2 from the germline V gene are SGHAT and FQNNGV. Trimming left V 5 bases short and J 8 bases short, with 7 bases between. This CDR3 comprises 11 residues. Here the CDR3 DNA reads TGTGCCAGCAGCCGAAGCCATGAGCAGTTCTTC. This encodes CASSRSHEQFF.

V and J are TRBV10-3 and TRBJ1-2; D perhaps matches TRBD1 (6 bases). Germline V gives CDR1 ENHRY, CDR2 SYGVKD. The V end lost 6 bases, the J end lost 5 bases, and 19 bases lay between the germline ends. The CDR3 extends over 15 amino acids. CDR3: CAIRPGTTRSYGYTF. CDR3 DNA: TGTGCCATCAGACCCGGGACAACCCGTAGTTATGGCTACACCTTC.

This clonotype was seen many times. J is TRBJ1-1 and V is TRBV10-3, with D maybe TRBD1 (5 bases). This CDR3 has 13 amino acids. Germline-derived CDR1 and CDR2 are ENHRY and SYGVKD. Trimming cost V 10 bases and J 3 bases, with 15 bases left between them. The chain's CDR3 is CATRADGDTEAFF. Written as DNA, the CDR3 is TGTGCCACCAGGGCGGATGGGGACACTGAAGCTTTCTTT.

The chain is built from TRBV7-2 and TRBJ1-6, with D tentatively TRBD1 (6 bases). This CDR3 has 16 residues. Trimming took off 5 bases at V and 7 bases at J, with 18 bases between the two ends. The germline V gene encodes CDR1 SGHTA and CDR2 FQGNSA. CDR3 region: CASSPRGQGRNSPLHF. The CDR3 DNA follows: TGTGCCAGCAGCCCCAGGGGCCAGGGACGGAATTCACCCCTCCACTTT.

The chain is built from TRBV6-1 and TRBJ2-5; 12 bases line up with TRBD2. The V gene end was trimmed by 5 bases and the J gene end by 4 bases; junction bases not matched to a gene: 5. Germline V gives CDR1 MNHNS, CDR2 SASEGT. The length of the CDR3 is 15 residues. CDR3: CASSQTSGSGETQYF. The CDR3 nucleotides are TGTGCCAGCAGTCAGACTAGCGGGAGTGGAGAGACCCAGTACTTC.

V and J are TRBV29-1 and TRBJ2-7; 10 nucleotides align to TRBD1. V trimming: 2 bases; J trimming: 6 bases; junction bases outside the gene matches: 4. The CDR3 sequence is 13 residues long. Germline CDR1 is SQVTM and CDR2 is ANQGSEA. The CDR3 DNA sequence: TGCAGCGTTGAAAAGGACAGGGGGGCCGAGCAGTACTTC. Its protein product is CSVEKDRGAEQYF.

The chain couples TRBV6-2 or TRBV6-3 to TRBJ2-1; TRBD1 might be the D (5 bases). This CDR3 contains 15 residues. Trimming removed 7 bases from V and 2 bases from J, with 15 bases in between. Germline CDR1 is MNHEY and CDR2 is SVGEGT. The CDR3 is CASTLTGVTYNEQFF. Written as DNA, the CDR3 is TGTGCCAGCACCCTAACAGGCGTAACCTACAATGAGCAGTTCTTC.

The J gene is TRBJ2-3, the V gene TRBV6-1; D may match TRBD1 or TRBD2 (6 bases each). CDR3 length: 15 residues. V was clipped by 9 bases and J by 1 base, with 17 bases between them. Germline V gene lookup returns CDR1 MNHNS and CDR2 SASEGT. CDR3 protein: CASRPLRGGTDTQYF. The CDR3 DNA is TGTGCCAGTAGACCTTTGAGGGGGGGCACAGATACGCAGTATTTT.

The chain has TRBV6-1 and TRBJ2-1; maybe TRBD1 (6 bases). The germline V gene encodes CDR1 MNHNS and CDR2 SASEGT. The length of the CDR3 is 13 residues. Between the trimmed V and J ends, which lost 5 bases and 8 bases, there was a span of 13 bases. CDR3 nucleotide sequence: TGTGCCAGCAGTCGATACAGGGCTGATGAGCAGTTCTTC. It translates to CASSRYRADEQFF.

In this sample, this clonotype turned up a few times. The CDR3 region has the DNA TGTGCCAGCAGCTTCCCAGTGACCCAGTACTTC. Translated: CASSFPVTQYF. This sequence joins TRBV5-6 and TRBJ2-5; D is unresolved. V gave up 2 bases and J gave up 7 bases, with 6 bases separating them. Germline-derived CDR1 and CDR2 are SGHDT and YYEEEE. This CDR3 is built from 11 residues.

V is TRBV28 and J is TRBJ2-7, with D maybe TRBD1 (6 bases). The germline V gene encodes CDR1 MDHEN and CDR2 SYDVKM. The CDR3 length is 14 residues. Trimming removed 6 bases from V and 3 bases from J, with 15 bases in between. The CDR3 coding sequence is TGTGCCAGCAGAACAAACAGGGCAGGCTACGAGCAGTACTTC. Translated: CASRTNRAGYEQYF.

This clonotype was observed a few times. The chain is built from TRBV20-1 and TRBJ2-1, with 12 bases that match TRBD2. The length of the CDR3 is 16 residues. Unmatched junction bases numbered 10, after V lost 6 bases and J lost 4 bases. Germline V CDR1 and CDR2: DFQATT, SNEGSKA (reference sequence). The CDR3 reads CSASIRTSGIYNEQFF. The CDR3 nucleotides read TGCAGTGCCTCAATCCGGACTAGCGGGATTTACAATGAGCAGTTCTTC.